A selection of T cell receptor beta chains follows, all from one sample in a study of T cell responses to AZD1222 COVID-19 vaccine. Generated by immunoSEQ multiplex PCR, the TCRdb table keeps only in-frame clones and is missing some. The sample has approximately 110,000 clones; around 85% are singletons. Sample: peripheral blood, taken 28 days after the second AZD1222 dose. The receptors were gathered from an adult who received the AZD1222 COVID-19 vaccine. Both conserved end residues are part of each CDR3. The order of the fields is D gene, clone size, V gene, J gene, CDR3 protein, CDR3 DNA. A D gene is named only where the DNA matches it firmly. Some rows mark clone size as missing; the rest say once, few, many or name a class of expanded clone.

D: -; size: -; V: TRBV29-1; J: TRBJ1-5; CDR3: CSVENGANQPQHF; DNA: TGCAGCGTTGAAAACGGAGCCAATCAGCCCCAGCATTTT
D: TRBD1; size: -; V: TRBV6-4; J: TRBJ1-2; CDR3: CASSPQGAGRGYGYTF; DNA: TGTGCCAGCAGTCCCCAGGGGGCAGGAAGGGGCTATGGCTACACCTTC
D: -; size: -; V: TRBV7-9; J: TRBJ2-2; CDR3: CASSTWSGDHTGELFF; DNA: TGTGCCAGCAGCACATGGTCGGGGGATCACACCGGGGAGCTGTTTTTT
D: TRBD1; size: -; V: TRBV30; J: TRBJ1-5; CDR3: CAWSRQGNQPQHF; DNA: TGTGCCTGGAGTCGACAGGGAAATCAGCCCCAGCATTTT
D: TRBD1; size: -; V: TRBV7-7; J: TRBJ2-7; CDR3: CASSRQGGFYEQYF; DNA: TGTGCCAGCAGTCGACAGGGCGGCTTCTACGAGCAGTACTTC
D: -; size: -; V: TRBV3-1/TRBV3-2; J: TRBJ2-1; CDR3: CASSPRGRGRPYNEQFF; DNA: TGTGCCAGCAGCCCTAGGGGGCGGGGGAGGCCCTACAATGAGCAGTTCTTC
D: TRBD1; size: -; V: TRBV28; J: TRBJ2-3; CDR3: CASRPNRGEDTQYF; DNA: TGTGCCAGCAGACCCAACAGGGGGGAAGATACGCAGTATTTT
D: TRBD1; size: -; V: TRBV7-9; J: TRBJ2-7; CDR3: CASSDRTGGSYEQYF; DNA: TGTGCCAGCAGCGACCGGACAGGCGGTTCCTACGAGCAGTACTTC
D: TRBD2; size: -; V: TRBV4-3; J: TRBJ2-3; CDR3: CASSQKVAGQTDTQYF; DNA: TGCGCCAGCAGCCAAAAGGTAGCGGGGCAAACAGATACGCAGTATTTT
D: TRBD1; size: few; V: TRBV19; J: TRBJ1-2; CDR3: CASSPRDREGYGYTF; DNA: TGTGCCAGTAGTCCCCGGGACAGGGAGGGGTATGGCTACACCTTC
D: -; size: -; V: TRBV3-1/TRBV3-2; J: TRBJ1-2; CDR3: CASSPAGYGYTF; DNA: TGTGCCAGCAGCCCCGCAGGTTATGGCTACACCTTC
D: TRBD2; size: -; V: TRBV7-6; J: TRBJ2-3; CDR3: CASSLGVAGAPRDTQYF; DNA: TGTGCCAGCAGCTTAGGGGTAGCGGGGGCCCCACGAGATACGCAGTATTTT
D: -; size: -; V: TRBV6-4; J: TRBJ2-2; CDR3: CASSDRGTQNTGELFF; DNA: TGTGCCAGCAGTGACCGGGGGACACAGAACACCGGGGAGCTGTTTTTT
D: -; size: -; V: TRBV5-8; J: TRBJ1-4; CDR3: CASTYQSTNEKLFF; DNA: TGTGCCAGCACCTACCAGAGCACTAATGAAAAACTGTTTTTT
D: -; size: once; V: TRBV12-3/TRBV12-4; J: TRBJ1-2; CDR3: CASSFSEYGYTF; DNA: TGTGCCAGCAGTTTTTCGGAATATGGCTACACCTTC
D: -; size: -; V: TRBV11-2; J: TRBJ2-7; CDR3: CASSLDQGPKPYEQYF; DNA: TGTGCCAGCAGCTTAGATCAGGGGCCTAAGCCCTACGAGCAGTACTTC
D: -; size: -; V: TRBV5-1; J: TRBJ1-2; CDR3: CASTDSNYGYTF; DNA: TGCGCCAGCACTGACAGTAACTATGGCTACACCTTC
D: -; size: -; V: TRBV7-2; J: TRBJ1-1; CDR3: CASSFDRRNTEAFF; DNA: TGTGCCAGCAGCTTCGACAGGAGGAACACTGAAGCTTTCTTT
D: -; size: -; V: TRBV5-6; J: TRBJ2-1; CDR3: CASSSPSNEQFF; DNA: TGTGCCAGCAGCTCCCCCAGCAATGAGCAGTTCTTC
D: -; size: -; V: TRBV6-5; J: TRBJ2-7; CDR3: CASSHGQFPYEQYF; DNA: TGTGCCAGCAGCCATGGACAGTTTCCCTACGAGCAGTACTTC
D: TRBD1; size: once; V: TRBV6-1; J: TRBJ2-7; CDR3: CASSEIPGQGTYEQYF; DNA: TGTGCCAGCAGTGAAATCCCGGGACAGGGTACCTACGAGCAGTACTTC
D: TRBD1; size: -; V: TRBV6-5; J: TRBJ1-1; CDR3: CASSYQGAGGEAFF; DNA: TGTGCCAGCAGTTATCAGGGGGCGGGAGGTGAAGCTTTCTTT
D: -; size: once; V: TRBV9; J: TRBJ2-1; CDR3: CASSVEGGQFNEQFF; DNA: TGTGCCAGCAGCGTAGAAGGGGGGCAGTTCAATGAGCAGTTCTTC
D: -; size: -; V: TRBV5-4; J: TRBJ1-1; CDR3: CASRRDTMNTEAFF; DNA: TGTGCCAGCAGGCGGGACACTATGAACACTGAAGCTTTCTTT
D: TRBD1; size: once; V: TRBV2; J: TRBJ1-3; CDR3: CASSGRQGVNTIYF; DNA: TGTGCCAGCAGTGGGAGACAGGGGGTAAACACCATATATTTT
D: TRBD1; size: -; V: TRBV5-1; J: TRBJ2-4; CDR3: CASSLLEGGAINIQYF; DNA: TGCGCCAGCAGCTTGCTGGAAGGGGGCGCGATTAACATTCAGTACTTC
D: -; size: -; V: TRBV19; J: TRBJ1-3; CDR3: CASTSPGRGDTIYF; DNA: TGTGCCAGTACCTCACCGGGTCGGGGCGACACCATATATTTT
D: -; size: -; V: TRBV7-2; J: TRBJ2-3; CDR3: CASSPYTDTQYF; DNA: TGTGCCAGCAGCCCCTATACAGATACGCAGTATTTT
D: TRBD1; size: -; V: TRBV30; J: TRBJ1-6; CDR3: CAWSVDRASNSPLHF; DNA: TGTGCCTGGAGTGTAGACAGGGCCAGTAATTCACCCCTCCACTTT
D: TRBD2; size: -; V: TRBV11-3; J: TRBJ2-7; CDR3: CASSQRSGDPYEQYF; DNA: TGTGCCAGCAGCCAACGCAGCGGGGATCCCTACGAGCAGTACTTC
D: -; size: -; V: TRBV6-5; J: TRBJ2-3; CDR3: CASRGAWTDTQYF; DNA: TGTGCCAGCAGGGGGGCCTGGACAGATACGCAGTATTTT
D: TRBD1; size: -; V: TRBV10-3; J: TRBJ1-1; CDR3: CAIDRTGGDTEAFF; DNA: TGTGCCATCGATAGAACAGGGGGGGACACTGAAGCTTTCTTT
D: -; size: -; V: TRBV11-2; J: TRBJ2-1; CDR3: CASSSLVLHEQFF; DNA: TGTGCCAGCAGCTCACTAGTCTTGCATGAGCAGTTCTTC
D: -; size: -; V: TRBV21-1; J: TRBJ1-4; CDR3: CASRVTGGRRAKLFF; DNA: TGTGCCAGCAGGGTAACAGGGGGGAGGCGCGCAAAACTGTTTTTT
D: -; size: -; V: TRBV24-1; J: TRBJ1-2; CDR3: CATSDSDSNGYTF; DNA: TGTGCCACCAGTGATTCGGACAGTAATGGCTACACCTTC
D: -; size: -; V: TRBV5-4; J: TRBJ2-2; CDR3: CASSRRTEYTGELFF; DNA: TGTGCCAGCAGCCGTAGGACAGAGTACACCGGGGAGCTGTTTTTT
D: -; size: -; V: TRBV28; J: TRBJ1-5; CDR3: CASSQTGANQPQHF; DNA: TGTGCCAGCAGTCAGACAGGTGCAAATCAGCCCCAGCATTTT
D: TRBD1; size: -; V: TRBV15; J: TRBJ2-7; CDR3: CATSRDRDYEQYF; DNA: TGTGCCACCAGCAGGGACAGGGACTACGAGCAGTACTTC
D: TRBD1; size: once; V: TRBV6-5; J: TRBJ2-1; CDR3: CASSPGQESYNEQFF; DNA: TGTGCCAGCAGTCCGGGACAGGAGTCCTACAATGAGCAGTTCTTC
D: -; size: -; V: TRBV29-1; J: TRBJ1-1; CDR3: CSVTRGNTEAFF; DNA: TGCAGCGTTACCAGGGGGAACACTGAAGCTTTCTTT
D: -; size: -; V: TRBV9; J: TRBJ2-2; CDR3: CASSVAPVRGGELFF; DNA: TGTGCCAGCAGCGTAGCCCCAGTTAGGGGCGGGGAGCTGTTTTTT
D: TRBD1; size: -; V: TRBV11-2; J: TRBJ2-7; CDR3: CASSFSGQGWDF; DNA: TGTGCCAGCAGCTTTAGCGGACAGGGCTGGGACTTC
D: -; size: -; V: TRBV6-6; J: TRBJ1-6; CDR3: CASRWMAGDSPLHF; DNA: TGTGCCAGCAGATGGATGGCGGGGGATTCACCCCTCCACTTT
D: -; size: -; V: TRBV7-8; J: TRBJ1-2; CDR3: CASSPLGGAYGYTF; DNA: TGTGCCAGCAGCCCGTTGGGGGGCGCCTATGGCTACACCTTC
D: TRBD1; size: once; V: TRBV12-3/TRBV12-4; J: TRBJ2-7; CDR3: CASSLGTVEQYF; DNA: TGTGCCAGCAGCCTCGGGACAGTCGAGCAGTACTTC
D: TRBD2; size: -; V: TRBV19; J: TRBJ2-1; CDR3: CASSMVERGGDEQFF; DNA: TGTGCCAGTAGTATGGTCGAGCGGGGGGGCGATGAGCAGTTCTTC
D: -; size: -; V: TRBV19; J: TRBJ1-1; CDR3: CASSQRGLGTEAFF; DNA: TGTGCCAGTAGTCAGCGGGGTCTGGGCACTGAAGCTTTCTTT
D: -; size: -; V: TRBV5-8; J: TRBJ2-7; CDR3: CASSLGRWGEQYF; DNA: TGTGCCAGCAGCTTGGGTCGGTGGGGTGAGCAGTACTTC
D: TRBD2; size: -; V: TRBV28; J: TRBJ2-1; CDR3: CASRTSGGSSYNEQFF; DNA: TGTGCCAGCAGGACTAGCGGGGGGAGCTCCTACAATGAGCAGTTCTTC
D: -; size: -; V: TRBV11-2; J: TRBJ1-3; CDR3: CASSLFGNTIYF; DNA: TGTGCCAGCAGCTTGTTCGGAAACACCATATATTTT
D: TRBD1; size: -; V: TRBV5-5; J: TRBJ1-4; CDR3: CASSRGEGAREKLFF; DNA: TGTGCCAGCAGCCGGGGTGAGGGGGCTAGGGAAAAACTGTTTTTT
D: -; size: -; V: TRBV6-5; J: TRBJ1-2; CDR3: CASKRSQGYGYTF; DNA: TGTGCCAGCAAGAGGAGTCAGGGCTATGGCTACACCTTC
D: -; size: -; V: TRBV7-8; J: TRBJ2-1; CDR3: CASSLSPNEQFF; DNA: TGTGCCAGCAGCTTATCCCCCAATGAGCAGTTCTTC
D: TRBD2; size: -; V: TRBV28; J: TRBJ2-7; CDR3: CASSSRRPGLATVLTYEQYF; DNA: TGTGCCAGCAGTTCACGAAGACCGGGACTAGCGACAGTCTTAACCTACGAGCAGTACTTC
D: -; size: -; V: TRBV19; J: TRBJ1-4; CDR3: CASSRSLGEKLFF; DNA: TGTGCCAGTAGTAGGTCCTTGGGGGAAAAACTGTTTTTT
D: -; size: -; V: TRBV9; J: TRBJ2-5; CDR3: CASSVSPIESQETQYF; DNA: TGTGCCAGCAGCGTAAGTCCCATTGAGTCCCAAGAGACCCAGTACTTC
D: TRBD1; size: -; V: TRBV18; J: TRBJ2-5; CDR3: CASSPQIQGADEQETQYF; DNA: TGTGCCAGCTCACCACAAATACAGGGGGCGGACGAACAAGAGACCCAGTACTTC